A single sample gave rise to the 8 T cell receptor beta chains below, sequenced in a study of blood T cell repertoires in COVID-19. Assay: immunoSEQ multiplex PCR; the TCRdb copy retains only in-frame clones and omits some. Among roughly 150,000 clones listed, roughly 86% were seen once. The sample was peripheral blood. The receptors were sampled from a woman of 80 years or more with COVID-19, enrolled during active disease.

This chain's CDR3 is CASSEFPESETQYF. The CDR3 region has the DNA TGTGCCAGCAGTGAATTTCCCGAGTCAGAGACCCAGTACTTC. The genes are TRBV25-1 and TRBJ2-5; D gene uncertain. Germline CDR1 and CDR2: MGHDK and SYGVNS. With 1 base removed from V and 4 bases from J, the gap between germline ends came to 10 bases. The CDR3 is made up of 14 amino acids.

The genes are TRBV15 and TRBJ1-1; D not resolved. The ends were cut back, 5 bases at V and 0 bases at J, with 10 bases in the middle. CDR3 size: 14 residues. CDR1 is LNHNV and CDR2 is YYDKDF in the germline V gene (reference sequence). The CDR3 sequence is CATSPRELNTEAFF. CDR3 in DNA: TGTGCCACCAGCCCCCGGGAGTTGAACACTGAAGCTTTCTTT.

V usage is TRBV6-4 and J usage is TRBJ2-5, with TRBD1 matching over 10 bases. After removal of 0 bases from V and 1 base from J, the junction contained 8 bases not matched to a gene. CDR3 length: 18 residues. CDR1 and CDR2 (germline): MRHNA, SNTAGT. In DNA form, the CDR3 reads TGTGCCAGCAGTGACTCTGGACCGGGACAGGGGATCCAAGAGACCCAGTACTTC. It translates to CASSDSGPGQGIQETQYF.

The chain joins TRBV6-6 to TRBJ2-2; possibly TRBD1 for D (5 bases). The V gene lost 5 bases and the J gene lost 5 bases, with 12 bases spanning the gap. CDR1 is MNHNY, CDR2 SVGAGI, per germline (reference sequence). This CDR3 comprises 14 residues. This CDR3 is CASSGTGLTGELFF. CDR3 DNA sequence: TGTGCCAGCAGTGGTACAGGCCTGACCGGGGAGCTGTTTTTT.

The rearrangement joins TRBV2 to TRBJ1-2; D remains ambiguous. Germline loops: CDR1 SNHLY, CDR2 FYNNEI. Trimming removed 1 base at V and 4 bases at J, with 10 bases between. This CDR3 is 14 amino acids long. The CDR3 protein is CASSEVVMSYGYTF. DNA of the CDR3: TGTGCCAGCAGTGAAGTGGTTATGAGCTATGGCTACACCTTC.

CDR3 region: CASSGGLQHNEQFF. The CDR3 nucleotides are TGCGCCAGCAGCGGGGGACTACAACACAATGAGCAGTTCTTC. V usage is TRBV5-1 and J usage is TRBJ2-1; 7 bases are a match to TRBD2. There are 14 residues in the CDR3. Germline-derived CDR1 and CDR2 are SGHRS and YFSETQ. V dropped 4 bases and J dropped 5; count of bases not matched to a gene: 6.

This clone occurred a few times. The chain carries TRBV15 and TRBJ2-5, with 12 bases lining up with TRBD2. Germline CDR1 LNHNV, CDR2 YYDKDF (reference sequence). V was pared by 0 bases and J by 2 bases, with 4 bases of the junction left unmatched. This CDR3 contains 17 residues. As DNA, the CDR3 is TGTGCCACCAGCAGAGATAATGGACTAGCGGGACAAGAGACCCAGTACTTC. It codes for CATSRDNGLAGQETQYF.

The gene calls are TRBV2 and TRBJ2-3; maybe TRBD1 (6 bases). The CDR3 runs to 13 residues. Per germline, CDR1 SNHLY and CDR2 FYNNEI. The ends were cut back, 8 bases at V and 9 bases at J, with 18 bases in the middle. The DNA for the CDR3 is TGTGCCAGCGGGCTCCCGGGACAAGGCACGCAGTATTTT. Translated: CASGLPGQGTQYF.